This TCR beta chain was recovered during a study of shared clonotypes between healthy human individuals. This clone was seen ten or more times. Looked up from germline, CDR1 is MNHEY and CDR2 is SVGAGI. The V end lost 4 bases, the J end lost 3 bases, and 4 bases lay between the germline ends. This CDR3 spans 11 amino acids. The table came from immunoSEQ multiplex PCR; TCRdb's copy has only in-frame clones and leaves some out. The repertoire holds just over 2,000,000 clones, about 95% seen once, with 0.13% in the top ten. The chain joins TRBV6-5 to TRBJ2-7; D ambiguous. The receptor's source is a man aged 18 to 30 in good health. Sequencing was carried out using naive CD4+ T cells sorted from blood. Documented subset: CD45RA+ positively selected. CDR3 sequence: CASSSNYEQYF. The CDR3 DNA is TGTGCCAGCAGTTCCAACTACGAGCAGTACTTC.